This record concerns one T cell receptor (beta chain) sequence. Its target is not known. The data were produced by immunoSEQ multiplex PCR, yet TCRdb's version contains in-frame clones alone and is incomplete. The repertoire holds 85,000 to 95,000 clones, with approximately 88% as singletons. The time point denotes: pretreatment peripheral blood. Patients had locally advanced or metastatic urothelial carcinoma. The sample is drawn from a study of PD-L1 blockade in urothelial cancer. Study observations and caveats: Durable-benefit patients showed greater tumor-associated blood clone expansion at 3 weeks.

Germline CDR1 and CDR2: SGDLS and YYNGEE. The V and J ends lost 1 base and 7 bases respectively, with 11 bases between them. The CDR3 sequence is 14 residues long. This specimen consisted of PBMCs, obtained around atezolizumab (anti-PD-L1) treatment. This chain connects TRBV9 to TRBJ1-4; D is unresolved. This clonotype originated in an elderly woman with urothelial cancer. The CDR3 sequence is CASSVYGRPEKLFF. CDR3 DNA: TGTGCCAGCAGCGTATACGGGAGACCTGAAAAACTGTTTTTT.